This T cell receptor beta chain was captured in a study of identifying expanded T cells in peripheral blood. Healthy donors had no documented immune events, such as infections, while sampled. Germline lookup yields CDR1 LNHDA and CDR2 SQIVND (reference sequence). The V end lost 2 bases, the J end lost 9 bases, and 11 bases lay between the germline ends. CDR3 length equals 13 residues. The protocol was immunoSEQ multiplex PCR, while the TCRdb copy is restricted to in-frame clones and leaves out a portion. The sample holds about 90,000 clones, more than 75% seen once. This sequence originates from a person between 18 and 75 years old in good health. The rearrangement joins TRBV19 to TRBJ2-1; D ambiguous. Sequencing was performed on blood. CDR3 sequence reads: CASSITVLTEQFF. In nucleotides, the CDR3 is TGTGCCAGTAGTATAACGGTCCTCACTGAGCAGTTCTTC.